This T cell receptor beta chain stems from a study of monozygotic twins with inflammatory bowel disease. With respect to this clonotype: Its antigen is currently unknown.

TCR libraries each used 3,500 to 4,000 ng of total RNA. Amplification of TCRalpha and TCRbeta cDNA involved two nested PCRs that ran for about 16 and 10 cycles. Using the 5' RACE reads, TCRdb records one entry per CDR3 protein without DNA. The sample data list hundreds of thousands of distinct CDR3 sequences. Notes on the study in general: Twins with IBD had fewer clonotypes in common with others than healthy twins, particularly during disease activity.

The germline V gene encodes CDR1 MNHEY and CDR2 SVGAGI. The CDR3 loop spans 15 amino acids. This chain links TRBV6-5 with TRBJ2-3; the D call from TCRdb, TRBD2, cannot be confirmed without DNA. This clonotype was sampled from a human donor with ulcerative colitis or Crohn's disease, or a healthy co-twin of an affected twin (not recorded which). Specimen: blood. This CDR3 is CASSWTSGSTDTQYF.